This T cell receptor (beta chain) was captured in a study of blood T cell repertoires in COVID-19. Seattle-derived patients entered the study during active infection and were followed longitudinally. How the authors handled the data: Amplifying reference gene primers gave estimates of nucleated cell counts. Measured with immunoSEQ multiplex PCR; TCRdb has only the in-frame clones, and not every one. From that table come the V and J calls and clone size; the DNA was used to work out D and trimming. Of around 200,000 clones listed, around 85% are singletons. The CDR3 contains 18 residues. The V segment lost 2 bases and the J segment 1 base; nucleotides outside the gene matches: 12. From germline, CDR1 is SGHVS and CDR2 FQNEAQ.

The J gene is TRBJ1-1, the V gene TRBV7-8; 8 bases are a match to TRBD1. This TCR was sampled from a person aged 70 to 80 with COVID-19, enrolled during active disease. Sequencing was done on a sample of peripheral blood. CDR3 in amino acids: CASSLRLWDRTSNTEAFF. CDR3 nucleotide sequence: TGTGCCAGCAGCTTACGTCTCTGGGACAGGACATCGAACACTGAAGCTTTCTTT.